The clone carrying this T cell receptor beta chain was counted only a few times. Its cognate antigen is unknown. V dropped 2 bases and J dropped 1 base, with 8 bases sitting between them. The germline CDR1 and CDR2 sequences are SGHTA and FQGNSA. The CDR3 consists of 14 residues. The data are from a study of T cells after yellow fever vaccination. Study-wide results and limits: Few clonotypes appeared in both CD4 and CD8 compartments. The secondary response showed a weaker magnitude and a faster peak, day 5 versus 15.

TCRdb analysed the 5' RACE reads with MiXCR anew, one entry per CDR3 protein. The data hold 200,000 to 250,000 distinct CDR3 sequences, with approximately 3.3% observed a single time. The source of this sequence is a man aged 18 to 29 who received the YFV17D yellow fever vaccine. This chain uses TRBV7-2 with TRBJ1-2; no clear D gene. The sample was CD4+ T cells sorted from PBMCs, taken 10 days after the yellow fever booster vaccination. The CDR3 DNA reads TGTGCCAGCAGCTTAATTAGTATTAACTATGGCTACACCTTC. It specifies CASSLISINYGYTF.